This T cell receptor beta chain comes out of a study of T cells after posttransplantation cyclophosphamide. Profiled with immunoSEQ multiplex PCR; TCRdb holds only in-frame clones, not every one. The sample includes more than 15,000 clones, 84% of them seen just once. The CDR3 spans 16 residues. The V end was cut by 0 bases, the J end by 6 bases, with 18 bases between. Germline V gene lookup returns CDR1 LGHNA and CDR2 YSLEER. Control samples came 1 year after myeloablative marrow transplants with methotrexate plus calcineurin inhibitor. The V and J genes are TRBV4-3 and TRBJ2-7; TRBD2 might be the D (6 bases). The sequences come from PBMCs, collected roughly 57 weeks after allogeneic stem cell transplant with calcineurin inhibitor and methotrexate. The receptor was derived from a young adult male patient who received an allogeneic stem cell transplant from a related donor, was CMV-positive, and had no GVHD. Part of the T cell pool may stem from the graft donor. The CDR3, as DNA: TGCGCCAGCAGCCAAGATCTGGCTAGCGTAGTGGGCGAGCAGTACTTC. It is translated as CASSQDLASVVGEQYF.